This T cell receptor beta chain stems from a study of blood T cells in healthy people across ages. Regarding the study as a whole: With naive T cell percentage, TCR beta diversity showed a strong correlation. Changes in expanded clonotypes were possibly confounded, as the CMV status of donors was unknown.

A sample-barcoded 5' primer and a J-beta primer mix were used in a second PCR of roughly 7 to 12 cycles. In TCRdb, the 5' RACE reads were re-called with MiXCR into one record per CDR3 protein. The data show fewer than 650,000 distinct CDR3 sequences, with roughly a quarter seen just once and approximately 3.6% held by the top ten. As to this clonotype: The target antigen is unknown. It may be a read error: a sequence one base away is much more abundant.

The same sample was also studied in work on T cells of mothers and their children. As that study records: Sequencing got over 8 million TCR beta CDR3 reads from each mother and about 2.9 million from each child. TCR recombination output is shaped by thymic selection similarly in related and unrelated pairs.

Input material: blood. This TCR was sampled from a boy aged 2 to 10 in good health.

The CDR3 region is CAASDLGARNTEAFF. The CDR3 nucleotides are TGTGCCGCCAGTGATTTGGGGGCCCGAAACACTGAAGCTTTCTTT. The chain uses TRBV24-1 and TRBJ1-1; weak D call: TRBD1 (6 bases). CDR1 KGHDR and CDR2 SFDVKD come from the germline V gene. CDR3 length equals 15 residues.